The subject of this entry is one T cell receptor (beta chain). As yet, its antigen is unknown. Time point noted: peripheral blood 6 weeks after treatment start. Patients' urothelial carcinoma was locally advanced or metastatic. Using immunoSEQ multiplex PCR, the repertoire was profiled, and TCRdb retains in-frame clones only, with some absent. This sample has approximately 30,000 clones, with roughly 87% found just once. V lost 4 bases and J lost 5; bases outside the gene matches: 11. The CDR3 is 16 amino acids. Per the germline V gene, CDR1 is SGHRS and CDR2 is YFSETQ. The data stem from a study of PD-L1 blockade in urothelial cancer. Study as a whole: Median blood clonality was around 0.08, with around 77,000 unique TCRs.

Study-level results: Larger 3-week expansion of tumor-associated blood clones was seen in durable-benefit patients. TCR clonality was measured in pretreatment peripheral blood. Clonality below the median predicted better survival.

The clonotype was recovered from an elderly man with urothelial cancer. Sequenced material: PBMCs, taken around atezolizumab (anti-PD-L1) treatment. V is TRBV5-1 and J is TRBJ2-5, with TRBD1 identical over 10 bases. The CDR3 loop reads CASSPGGGQGLETQYF. The CDR3 coding sequence is TGCGCCAGCAGCCCGGGAGGGGGACAGGGGTTGGAGACCCAGTACTTC.